This entry describes one TCR beta chain. The CDR3 contains 13 residues. Trimming took 7 bases from V and 0 from J, leaving 9 bases between them. CDR1 and CDR2 (germline): MNHEY, SVGAGI. Original analysis: Nucleated cell counts were estimated from reference gene primer amplification. TCRdb's copy holds only in-frame clones and misses some; the assay was immunoSEQ multiplex PCR. V and J calls and clone size follow that table, whereas D and trimming were derived from the DNA. The repertoire has tens of thousands of clones, approximately 91% of them found once; the top ten carry 1.6%. The data derive from a study of blood T cell repertoires in COVID-19.

Sequencing was done on a sample of peripheral blood. The V call is TRBV6-5, the J call TRBJ1-1, with unresolved D. This sequence was found in a human donor in a cohort sampled during active COVID-19. The chain's CDR3 is CASTWALNTEAFF. The CDR3 DNA reads TGTGCCAGCACCTGGGCGCTGAACACTGAAGCTTTCTTT.